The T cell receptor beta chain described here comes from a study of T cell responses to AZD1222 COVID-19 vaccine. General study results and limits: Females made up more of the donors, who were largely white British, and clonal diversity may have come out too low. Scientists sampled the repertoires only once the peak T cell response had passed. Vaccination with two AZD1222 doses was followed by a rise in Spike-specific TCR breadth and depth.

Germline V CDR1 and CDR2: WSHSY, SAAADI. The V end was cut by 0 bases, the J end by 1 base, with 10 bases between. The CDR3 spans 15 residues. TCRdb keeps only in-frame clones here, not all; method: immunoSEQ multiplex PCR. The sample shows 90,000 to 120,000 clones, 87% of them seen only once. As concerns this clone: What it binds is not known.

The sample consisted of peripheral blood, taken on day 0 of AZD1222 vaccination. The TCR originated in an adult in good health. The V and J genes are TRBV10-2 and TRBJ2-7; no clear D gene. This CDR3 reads CASSESGSRSYEQYF. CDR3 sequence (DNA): TGCGCCAGCAGTGAGTCTGGCTCGAGATCCTACGAGCAGTACTTC.